The clone carrying this T cell receptor beta chain showed up just a few times. In germline, CDR1 is SGHRS, CDR2 YFSETQ. V trimming: 4 bases; J trimming: 4 bases; junction bases outside the gene matches: 2. The CDR3 consists of 16 residues. One entry per CDR3 protein results from TCRdb running MiXCR on the RT-PCR reads. The table lists hundreds of thousands of distinct CDR3 sequences, 11% of them singletons, with approximately 9.9% in the top ten. The entry originates in a study of response to subunit inactivated influenza vaccine. This same sample was also taken into another study, of T cells expressing NK-cell markers. That source adds: UMIs were included in TCR beta cDNA generated by 5'RACE template switching.

The sequence came from a man aged 50 or older who received an inactivated influenza vaccine. This chain joins TRBV5-1 and TRBJ2-1; 16 bases are a match to TRBD2. Here the sequenced sample was PBMCs from blood, taken on the day of vaccination. Here the CDR3 reads CASSGGLAGGYNEQFF. CDR3 nucleotides: TGCGCCAGCAGCGGGGGACTAGCGGGAGGGTACAATGAGCAGTTCTTC.